These 14 T cell receptor beta chains originate from one sample sequenced in a study of T cell responses to AZD1222 COVID-19 vaccine (dated by TCRdb to the early 2020s). Receptor libraries were prepared by the immunoSEQ multiplex PCR assay. TCRdb carries this immuneACCESS record with in-frame sequences only. Its versions omit some clonotypes, under half of them owing to an unresolved V gene in the studies checked, with the rest unexplained. The sample table records about 160,000 clones; roughly nine tenths of these occur just once. The ten largest clonotypes hold about 3.3% of the sample. Reading the label with the study, this specimen's time point is: about 28 days (+/-7) after the second vaccine dose. Source: peripheral blood, taken 28 days after the second AZD1222 dose. The origin of the receptors is an adult who received the AZD1222 COVID-19 vaccine.

The chain's CDR3 is CASSHGGFYEQYF. DNA of the CDR3: TGTGCCAGCTCACACGGGGGGTTTTACGAGCAGTACTTC. V and J are TRBV18 and TRBJ2-7; 7 bases fit TRBD2. The ends lost 4 bases at V and 4 bases at J; junction bases unmatched: 4. Germline V gives CDR1 KGHSH, CDR2 LQKENI. The CDR3 has 13 residues.

The genes are TRBV7-2 and TRBJ1-5; weak D call: TRBD1 (5 bases). The CDR3 sequence is 15 residues long. The germline V gene has CDR1 SGHTA and CDR2 FQGNSA. The V gene lost 5 bases and the J gene lost 2 bases, with 13 bases spanning the gap. The CDR3 is CASSPQAGGNQPQHF. The CDR3 DNA is TGTGCCAGCAGCCCACAGGCGGGGGGCAATCAGCCCCAGCATTTT.

The chain couples TRBV14 to TRBJ2-7; no clear D gene. Germline V CDR1 and CDR2: SGHDN, FVKESK. The CDR3 totals 15 residues. Deletions cut 2 bases from V and 5 bases from J, with 16 bases between. In DNA form, the CDR3 reads TGTGCCAGCAGCCAAATTCCGCGTCACCTTAACGAGCAGTACTTC. Protein: CASSQIPRHLNEQYF. The full variable domain, completed using reference TRBV14 and TRBJ2-7, is EAGVTQFPSHSVIEKGQTVTLRCDPISGHDNLYWYRRVMGKEIKFLLHFVKESKQDESGMPNNRFLAERTGGTYSTLKVQPAELEDSGVYFCASSQIPRHLNEQYFGPGTRLTVT.

The V and J genes are TRBV19 and TRBJ2-7, with 9 bases identical to TRBD2. V dropped 7 bases and J dropped 1; count of bases not matched to a gene: 2. The CDR3 spans 13 residues. Germline CDR1 reads LNHDA; CDR2 reads SQIVND (reference sequence). This CDR3 is CASKLAGSYEQYF. The CDR3 nucleotides are TGTGCCAGTAAGCTAGCGGGATCCTACGAGCAGTACTTC. The variable domain in full, completed from reference TRBV19 and TRBJ2-7, reads DGGITQSPKYLFRKEGQNVTLSCEQNLNHDAMYWYRQDPGQGLRLIYYSQIVNDFQKGDIAEGYSVSREKKESFPLTVTSAQKNPTAFYLCASKLAGSYEQYFGPGTRLTVT.

This chain uses TRBV6-5 with TRBJ2-7, with 8 positions matching TRBD1. Trimming cost V 3 bases and J 6 bases; bases outside gene matches: 10. Germline-derived CDR1 and CDR2 are MNHEY and SVGAGI. The CDR3 runs 15 residues. Here the CDR3 reads CASSYFRTGSLEQYF. CDR3 in DNA: TGTGCCAGCAGTTATTTCAGGACAGGGTCCCTCGAGCAGTACTTC.

The chain uses TRBV29-1 and TRBJ2-7; 10 bases match TRBD1. The germline CDR1 and CDR2 sequences are SQVTM and ANQGSEA. J lost 4 bases, V lost 6 bases, and 12 bases had no gene match. The CDR3 is 15 amino acids. CDR3 protein: CSVGTGASRGYEQYF. The CDR3 nucleotides read TGCAGCGTGGGGACAGGGGCCTCCCGGGGGTACGAGCAGTACTTC.

This sequence joins TRBV29-1 and TRBJ1-2, with D uncertain. With 1 base removed from V and 5 bases from J, the gap between germline ends came to 8 bases. The CDR3 runs to 12 residues. Germline lookup yields CDR1 SQVTM and CDR2 ANQGSEA. CDR3 nucleotides: TGCAGCGTTGAAGGCCAGATGTATGGCTACACCTTC. Its protein is CSVEGQMYGYTF.

This clone appeared once. The J gene is TRBJ2-5, the V gene TRBV12-5, with D unresolved. CDR3 length: 14 amino acids. V lost 6 bases to trimming and J lost 2 bases, with 13 bases between them. Looked up from germline, CDR1 is LGHNT and CDR2 is FRNRAP. For the CDR3, the DNA is TGTGCTAGTGGAAGAGACGGAACTCAAGAGACCCAGTACTTC. It encodes CASGRDGTQETQYF.

The gene calls are TRBV4-3 and TRBJ2-7, with 9 bases matching TRBD1. V lost 2 bases, J lost 5 bases, and 4 bases stayed unmatched. The CDR3 consists of 14 residues. Germline loops: CDR1 LGHNA, CDR2 YSLEER. CDR3 sequence: CASSQTDRGDEQYF. CDR3 nucleotide sequence: TGCGCCAGCAGCCAAACGGACAGGGGCGACGAGCAGTACTTC.

V usage is TRBV27 and J usage is TRBJ2-7; no reliable D call. Looked up from germline, CDR1 is MNHEY and CDR2 is SMNVEV (reference sequence). The CDR3 spans 15 residues. V lost 0 bases, J lost 5 bases, and 14 bases lay in between. CDR3 in amino acids: CASSLSWAKGHEQYF. In DNA, the CDR3 is TGTGCCAGCAGTTTATCCTGGGCCAAGGGCCACGAGCAGTACTTC.

CDR3 nucleotide sequence: TGTGCCAGCAGCAGAAGGACAGAGTCGAACACTGAAGCTTTCTTT. Its protein product is CASSRRTESNTEAFF. The rearrangement joins TRBV7-9 to TRBJ1-1; TRBD1 is a possible D gene (6 bases). The CDR3 extends over 15 amino acids. V dropped 5 bases and J dropped 1 base, with 14 bases sitting between them. Germline V gene data show CDR1 as SEHNR and CDR2 as FQNEAQ (reference sequence).

The CDR3 here is CASSLSRGREQYF. In DNA form, the CDR3 reads TGTGCCAGCAGCTTAAGCAGGGGGCGCGAGCAGTACTTC. The chain carries TRBV11-3 and TRBJ2-7, with 8 nucleotides matching TRBD1. V lost 2 bases and J lost 6; bases outside the gene matches: 3. This CDR3 spans 13 amino acids. Germline V gene sequence: CDR1 SGHNT, CDR2 YENEEA.

The chain joins TRBV7-2 to TRBJ2-3; the match to TRBD2 covers 10 bases. The germline CDR1 and CDR2 sequences are SGHTA and FQGNSA. Losses at the gene ends were 5 bases for V and 1 base for J; bases not matched to a gene: 3. The CDR3 totals 15 residues. DNA of the CDR3: TGTGCCAGCAGCGGGGGGACTAGCGGCACAGATACGCAGTATTTT. Its translation is CASSGGTSGTDTQYF.

V is TRBV7-9 and J is TRBJ1-1; D may be TRBD1 (5 bases). Trimming stripped 5 bases from V and 4 bases from J, with 14 bases between. The V gene's germline CDR1 is SEHNR and CDR2 FQNEAQ (reference sequence). This CDR3 is built from 14 residues. The CDR3 loop is CASSPDRGSTEAFF. The CDR3 DNA reads as TGTGCCAGCAGCCCCGATCGGGGGAGCACTGAAGCTTTCTTT.